One T cell receptor (beta chain) is described in this entry. The target antigen is unknown. The sample originates from a study of cytomegalovirus exposure and HLA in healthy donors. Findings and caveats of the study: While the bulk of TCR sequences proved rare, some public TCRs turned up in many donors.

The donors were members of the roughly 120-subject validation cohort (separate from the approximately 670-subject first cohort). Sequenced by immunoSEQ multiplex PCR; TCRdb stores in-frame clones only, minus some. The sample carries 150,000 to 200,000 clones, roughly 80% recorded once. The source is a man younger than 45 in good health and CMV-seropositive. Sample: PBMCs.

CDR3 in amino acids: CASSFRQGPDTQYF. The CDR3 DNA is TGTGCCAGCAGCTTCCGGCAGGGCCCAGATACGCAGTATTTT. The rearrangement joins TRBV7-6 to TRBJ2-3, with D possibly TRBD1 on 5 matching bases. The length of the CDR3 is 14 residues. The V gene lost 3 bases and the J gene lost 4 bases, with 11 bases spanning the gap. Germline-derived CDR1 and CDR2 are SGHVS and FNYEAQ.